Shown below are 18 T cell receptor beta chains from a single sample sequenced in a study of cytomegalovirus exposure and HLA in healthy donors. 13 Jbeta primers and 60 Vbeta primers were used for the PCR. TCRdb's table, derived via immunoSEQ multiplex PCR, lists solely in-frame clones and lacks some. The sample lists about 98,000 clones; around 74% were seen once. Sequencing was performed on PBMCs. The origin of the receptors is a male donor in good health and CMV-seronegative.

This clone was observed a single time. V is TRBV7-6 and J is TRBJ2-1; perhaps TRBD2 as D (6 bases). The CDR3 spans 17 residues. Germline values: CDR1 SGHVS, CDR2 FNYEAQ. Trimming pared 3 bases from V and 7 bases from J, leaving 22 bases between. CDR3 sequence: CASSLAQDGRPWNEQFF. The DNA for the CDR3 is TGTGCCAGCAGCTTGGCTCAGGACGGGAGACCTTGGAATGAGCAGTTCTTC. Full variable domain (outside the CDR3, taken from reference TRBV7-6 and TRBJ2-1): GAGVSQSPRYKVTKRGQDVALRCDPISGHVSLYWYRQALGQGPEFLTYFNYEAQQDKSGLPNDRFSAERPEGSISTLTIQRTEQRDSAMYRCASSLAQDGRPWNEQFFGPGTRLTVL.

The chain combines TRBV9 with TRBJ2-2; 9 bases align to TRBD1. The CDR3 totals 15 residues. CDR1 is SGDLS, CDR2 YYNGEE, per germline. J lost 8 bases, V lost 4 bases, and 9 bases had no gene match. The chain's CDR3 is CASSPTDRGGGELFF. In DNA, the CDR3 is TGTGCCAGCAGCCCCACAGACAGGGGGGGAGGGGAGCTGTTTTTT.

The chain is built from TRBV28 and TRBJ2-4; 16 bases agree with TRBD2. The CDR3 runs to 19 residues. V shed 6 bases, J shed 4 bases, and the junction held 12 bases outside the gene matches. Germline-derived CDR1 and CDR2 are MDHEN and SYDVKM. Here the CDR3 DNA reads TGTGCCAGCAGATTAACGGGACTAGCGGGAGGGCTGGGTAAAAACATTCAGTACTTC. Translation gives CASRLTGLAGGLGKNIQYF.

The CDR3 sequence: CASSVHQGPSYEQYF. The CDR3 DNA follows: TGTGCCAGCAGCGTACATCAGGGTCCGTCCTACGAGCAGTACTTC. J is TRBJ2-7 and V is TRBV9, with D perhaps matching TRBD1 (5 bases). Deletions cut 1 base from V and 1 base from J, with 12 bases between. CDR1 and CDR2 from the germline V gene are SGDLS and YYNGEE. The CDR3 extends over 15 amino acids.

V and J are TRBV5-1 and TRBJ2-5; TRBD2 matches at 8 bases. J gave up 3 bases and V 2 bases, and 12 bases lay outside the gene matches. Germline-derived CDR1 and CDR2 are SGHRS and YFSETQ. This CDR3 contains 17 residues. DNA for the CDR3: TGCGCCAGCAGCTTAGCCGGAGCGGGAGTGGGAAAAGAGACCCAGTACTTC. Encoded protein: CASSLAGAGVGKETQYF.

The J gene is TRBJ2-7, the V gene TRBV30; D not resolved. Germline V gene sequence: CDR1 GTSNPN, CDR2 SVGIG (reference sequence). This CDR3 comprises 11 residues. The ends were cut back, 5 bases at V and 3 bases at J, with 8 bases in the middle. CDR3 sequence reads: CAWETGYEQYF. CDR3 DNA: TGTGCCTGGGAGACGGGCTACGAGCAGTACTTC.

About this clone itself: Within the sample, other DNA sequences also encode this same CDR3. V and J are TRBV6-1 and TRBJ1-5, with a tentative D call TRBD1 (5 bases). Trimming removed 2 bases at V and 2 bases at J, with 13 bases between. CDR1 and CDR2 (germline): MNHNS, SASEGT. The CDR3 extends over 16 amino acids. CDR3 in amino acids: CASSEWRGRGNQPQHF. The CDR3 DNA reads TGTGCCAGCAGTGAATGGAGGGGAAGGGGCAATCAGCCCCAGCATTTT.

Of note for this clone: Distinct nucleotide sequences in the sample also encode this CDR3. As DNA, the CDR3 is TGTGCCAGTAGTATCCGGGGGACTGAAGCTTTCTTT. It is translated as CASSIRGTEAFF. This chain links TRBV19 with TRBJ1-1, with D possibly TRBD1 on 5 matching bases. CDR1 is LNHDA and CDR2 is SQIVND in the germline V gene (reference sequence). Deletions cut 3 bases from V and 5 bases from J, with 7 bases between. There are 12 residues in the CDR3.

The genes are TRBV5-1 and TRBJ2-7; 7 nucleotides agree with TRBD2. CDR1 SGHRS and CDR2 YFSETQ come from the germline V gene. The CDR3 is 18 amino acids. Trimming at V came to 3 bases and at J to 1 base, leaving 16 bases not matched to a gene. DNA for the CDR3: TGCGCCAGCAGCTCCGGCGTCCGGCCAGCGGGATCGTCCTACGAGCAGTACTTC. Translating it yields CASSSGVRPAGSSYEQYF.

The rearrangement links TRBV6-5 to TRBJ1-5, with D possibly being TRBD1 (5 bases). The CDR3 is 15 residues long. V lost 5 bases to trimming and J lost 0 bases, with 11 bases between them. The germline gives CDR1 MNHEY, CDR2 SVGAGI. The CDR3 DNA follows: TGTGCCAGCAGTGCAGACAGAGATAGCAATCAGCCCCAGCATTTT. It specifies CASSADRDSNQPQHF.

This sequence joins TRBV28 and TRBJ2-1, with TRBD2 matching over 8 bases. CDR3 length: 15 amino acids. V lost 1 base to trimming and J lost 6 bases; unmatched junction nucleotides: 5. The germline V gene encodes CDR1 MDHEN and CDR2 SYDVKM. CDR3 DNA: TGTGCCAGCAGTTTATCATACGGACTAGCCAATGAGCAGTTCTTC. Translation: CASSLSYGLANEQFF.

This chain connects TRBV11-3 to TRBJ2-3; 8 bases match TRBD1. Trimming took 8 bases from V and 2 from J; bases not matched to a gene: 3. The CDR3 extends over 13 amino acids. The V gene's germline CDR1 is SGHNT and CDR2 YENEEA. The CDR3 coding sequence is TGTGCCAGCGGGGACAGGTACACAGATACGCAGTATTTT. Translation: CASGDRYTDTQYF.

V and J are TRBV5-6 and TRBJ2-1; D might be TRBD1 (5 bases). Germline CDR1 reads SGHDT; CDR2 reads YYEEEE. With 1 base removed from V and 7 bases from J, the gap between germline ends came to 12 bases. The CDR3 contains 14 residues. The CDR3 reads CASSLIVRVNEQFF. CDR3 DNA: TGTGCCAGCAGCTTGATTGTCAGGGTGAATGAGCAGTTCTTC.

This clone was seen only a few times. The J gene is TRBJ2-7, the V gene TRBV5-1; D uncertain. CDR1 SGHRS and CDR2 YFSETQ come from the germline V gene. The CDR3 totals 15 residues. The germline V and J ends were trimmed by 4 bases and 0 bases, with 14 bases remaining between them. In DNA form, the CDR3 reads TGCGCCAGCAGCCTGGACGGGTTCAGCTCCTACGAGCAGTACTTC. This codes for CASSLDGFSSYEQYF.

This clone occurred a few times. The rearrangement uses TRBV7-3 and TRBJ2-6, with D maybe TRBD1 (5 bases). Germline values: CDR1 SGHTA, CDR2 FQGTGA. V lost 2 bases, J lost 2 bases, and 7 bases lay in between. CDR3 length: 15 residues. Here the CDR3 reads CASSLQGTGANVLTF. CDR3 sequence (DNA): TGTGCCAGCAGCTTACAGGGTACTGGGGCCAACGTCCTGACTTTC.

The CDR3 bases are TGTGCCAGCAGGTTTACCCGGGACAGCCCCTACGAGCAGTACTTC. It encodes CASRFTRDSPYEQYF. V gene TRBV6-5 combines with J gene TRBJ2-7, with TRBD1 matching 7 bases. The J segment lost 2 bases and the V segment lost 6 bases, leaving 10 bases of the junction unmatched. CDR1 is MNHEY and CDR2 is SVGAGI in the germline V gene. The CDR3 extends over 15 amino acids.

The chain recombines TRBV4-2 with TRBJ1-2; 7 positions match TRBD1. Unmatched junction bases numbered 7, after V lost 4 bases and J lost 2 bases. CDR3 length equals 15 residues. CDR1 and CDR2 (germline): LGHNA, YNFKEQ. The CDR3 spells CASSPTSTGNYGYTF. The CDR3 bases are TGTGCCAGCAGCCCGACGTCGACAGGGAACTATGGCTACACCTTC.

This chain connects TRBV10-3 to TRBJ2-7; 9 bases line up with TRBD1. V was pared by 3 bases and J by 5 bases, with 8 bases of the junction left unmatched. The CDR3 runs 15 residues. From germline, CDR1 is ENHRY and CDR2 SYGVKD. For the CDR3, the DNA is TGTGCCATCAGTGAAAGAGGGACAGGGAAGGACGAGCAGTACTTC. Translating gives CAISERGTGKDEQYF.